This T cell receptor beta chain originates from a study of shared clonotypes between healthy human individuals. Looking at the study overall: The cohort comprised a couple of women and a few men. Their ages spanned 18 to 49 years. Every donor yielded three CD4 naive, three CD4 memory, two CD8 naive and one CD8 memory plate.

This CDR3 region has 17 residues. Germline CDR1 is MNHEY and CDR2 is SMNVEV (reference sequence). V lost 5 bases, J lost 6 bases, and 14 bases stayed unmatched. Terminally differentiated effector memory CD45RA+ cells were excluded by CCR7 positive selection of CD45RO-negative cells. As concerns this clone: Its antigen is undetermined.

TCRdb's table, derived via immunoSEQ multiplex PCR, lists solely in-frame clones and lacks some. The sample lists around 1.9 million clones; 93% were seen once. Study outcomes and limitations: Rarefaction curves obtained for sorted subsets showed sequencing incomplete despite large depth. Relative to memory subsets, naive subsets generally showed larger estimated richness.

The chain links TRBV27 to TRBJ2-1, with 9 bases matching TRBD2. The sequenced material came from naive CD8+ T cells from PBMCs. This receptor was identified in a man aged 18 to 29 in good health. Some clones in this sample may be carry-over from other donors' samples. CDR3 sequence: CASSPLIERGAGNEQFF. The DNA of the CDR3 is TGTGCCAGCAGTCCACTTATAGAGCGGGGGGCGGGCAATGAGCAGTTCTTC.